This T cell receptor (beta chain) originates from a study of a mutant IDH1 vaccine in newly diagnosed glioma. Whole-study context: Patients received vaccination from 4-6 weeks after radiotherapy alone, or with temozolomide cycles. The sex distribution of treated patients was approximately 62% male and around 40% female, with a mean age of 40.4 years. Study-level points and caveats: In 93.3% of patients, immune responses induced by the vaccine occurred.

As to this clone: The antigen is unknown.

Time point given: week 35, safety follow-up. Vaccination comprised doses that each held 300 ug of mutant IDH1 20-mer peptide, plus topical imiquimod. The protocol was immunoSEQ multiplex PCR, while the TCRdb copy is restricted to in-frame clones and leaves out a portion. The sample includes 53,000 or so clones, 65% to 80% of them seen just once. Germline V gives CDR1 MNHEY, CDR2 SVGAGI. The CDR3 is made up of 16 amino acids. The V and J ends lost 0 bases and 4 bases respectively, with 13 bases between them. J is TRBJ2-1 and V is TRBV6-5; weak D call: TRBD1 (6 bases). The sequence derives from a man aged 35 to 55 with glioma. Specimen: PBMCs, collected from a glioma patient whose treatment included an IDH1 peptide vaccine. The CDR3 sequence: CASSYSGQGKYNEQFF. In DNA, the CDR3 is TGTGCCAGCAGTTACTCAGGGCAGGGGAAGTACAATGAGCAGTTCTTC.